This TCR beta chain was profiled in a study of T cells after posttransplantation cyclophosphamide. Study outcomes and limitations: TRB clonality was highly associated with recipient CMV seropositivity and reactivation.

Turning to this clone: No antigen is known for it.

CDR1 is SGHNT and CDR2 is YYREEE in the germline V gene (reference sequence). The CDR3 has 16 amino acids. V lost 4 bases, J lost 4 bases, and 7 bases stayed unmatched. Peripheral blood was collected from the related graft donor on the marrow donation day. TCRdb's copy holds only in-frame clones and misses some; the assay was immunoSEQ multiplex PCR. This table holds about 6,900 clones, just over 95% found once. The sample taken for sequencing was naive CD8+ T cells sorted from PBMCs. V is TRBV5-4 and J is TRBJ2-2; 10 bases fit TRBD1. The sequence came from a young woman in good health and a related stem cell transplant donor. In nucleotides, the CDR3 is TGTGCCAGCAGCCTGGGGGACAGGGGTGTCACCGGGGAGCTGTTTTTT. Residues: CASSLGDRGVTGELFF.